These 24 T cell receptor beta chains were sequenced from one sample in a study of blood T cell repertoires in COVID-19. The method was immunoSEQ multiplex PCR; TCRdb's version includes in-frame clones alone and lacks a portion of them. The sample has fewer than 200,000 clones, less than 90% seen once. Sample: peripheral blood. Receptors were obtained from a man in his 60s with acute or convalescent COVID-19.

The chain employs TRBV9 and TRBJ1-6; D gene uncertain. The CDR3 consists of 15 residues. Germline V gene lookup returns CDR1 SGDLS and CDR2 YYNGEE. Trimming removed 1 base from V and 6 bases from J, with 11 bases in between. CDR3 bases: TGTGCCAGCAGCGTAAACCCGGGTCGTAATTCACCCCTCCACTTT. The encoded protein is CASSVNPGRNSPLHF.

The chain's CDR3 is CSAGQLEAFF. The CDR3, as DNA: TGCTCTGCAGGACAGTTAGAAGCTTTCTTT. The chain uses TRBV20-1 and TRBJ1-1; D may be TRBD1 (6 bases). The CDR3 has 10 amino acids. The germline gives CDR1 DFQATT, CDR2 SNEGSKA (reference sequence).

The chain combines TRBV10-3 with TRBJ2-3; 7 nucleotides match TRBD2. Germline V CDR1 and CDR2: ENHRY, SYGVKD. The V segment lost 7 bases and the J segment 6 bases; nucleotides outside the gene matches: 13. CDR3 size: 15 residues. In DNA form, the CDR3 reads TGTGCCATCACCCCGGGGCTAGCGGCGCGGGATACGCAGTATTTT. Encoded protein: CAITPGLAARDTQYF.

This chain uses TRBV19 with TRBJ2-1; maybe TRBD2 (5 bases). Trimming shortened V by 3 bases and J by 0 bases, and 12 bases separated the two germline ends. CDR1 is LNHDA and CDR2 is SQIVND in the germline V gene (reference sequence). The CDR3 is 16 residues long. CDR3 in amino acids: CASSIRGWSSYNEQFF. For the CDR3, the DNA is TGTGCCAGTAGTATCCGCGGGTGGAGCTCCTACAATGAGCAGTTCTTC.

The sample holds a few counts of this clone. The rearrangement joins TRBV30 to TRBJ1-5; 8 nucleotides line up with TRBD1. The CDR3 length is 15 residues. The junction had 2 bases not matched to a gene; V was cut back by 0 bases and J by 1 base. Germline CDR1 GTSNPN, CDR2 SVGIG (reference sequence). CDR3: CAWSVDRGSNQPQHF. In DNA, the CDR3 is TGTGCCTGGAGTGTCGACAGGGGAAGCAATCAGCCCCAGCATTTT.

The gene calls are TRBV7-9 and TRBJ1-5; 7 positions match TRBD1. Trimming cost V 5 bases and J 3 bases; bases outside gene matches: 7. The CDR3 consists of 15 residues. CDR1 and CDR2 (germline): SEHNR, FQNEAQ (reference sequence). The CDR3 region has the DNA TGTGCCAGCAGCACGGACAGGAAGGACAATCAGCCCCAGCATTTT. This gives the protein CASSTDRKDNQPQHF.

The chain is built from TRBV2 and TRBJ2-1; tentatively, D is TRBD1 (7 bases). This CDR3 comprises 16 residues. Trimming removed 6 bases from V and 4 bases from J, with 19 bases in between. Germline CDR1 and CDR2: SNHLY and FYNNEI. The DNA of the CDR3 is TGTGCCAGCAGCCTTGGACGAGCAGGGGGGTACAATGAGCAGTTCTTC. Protein sequence: CASSLGRAGGYNEQFF.

The chain uses TRBV3-1 (or the pseudogene TRBV3-2) and TRBJ1-5; 8 bases match TRBD1. V lost 2 bases and J lost 4; bases outside the gene matches: 1. Looked up from germline, CDR1 is LGHDT and CDR2 is YNNKEL (reference sequence). The CDR3 is made up of 14 amino acids. DNA for the CDR3: TGTGCCAGCAGCCAACAGGGGGCAAATCAGCCCCAGCATTTT. As protein: CASSQQGANQPQHF.

The V gene is TRBV4-2, the J gene TRBJ1-3; D gene unclear. Between the trimmed V and J ends, which lost 0 bases and 0 bases, there was a span of 9 bases. Germline values: CDR1 LGHNA, CDR2 YNFKEQ. CDR3 size: 16 residues. The CDR3 protein is CASSQDSLGSGNTIYF. The CDR3 DNA reads as TGTGCCAGCAGCCAAGATTCGCTAGGCTCTGGAAACACCATATATTTT.

The chain couples TRBV30 to TRBJ1-1; weak D call: TRBD1 (5 bases). V lost 5 bases to trimming and J lost 3 bases, with 13 bases between them. This CDR3 spans 13 amino acids. CDR1 is GTSNPN and CDR2 is SVGIG in the germline V gene (reference sequence). The DNA of the CDR3 is TGTGCCTGGCTAGGGGTACGGTACACTGAAGCTTTCTTT. As protein: CAWLGVRYTEAFF.

The chain uses TRBV19 and TRBJ1-4; D is unresolved. From germline, CDR1 is LNHDA and CDR2 SQIVND (reference sequence). The CDR3 loop spans 17 amino acids. Deletions cut 3 bases from V and 1 base from J, with 15 bases between. The chain's CDR3 is CASSIRLRDGTNEKLFF. CDR3 nucleotides: TGTGCCAGTAGTATTCGACTTAGAGACGGAACTAATGAAAAACTGTTTTTT.

This sequence joins TRBV2 and TRBJ2-3; TRBD1 aligns across 9 bases. This CDR3 spans 17 amino acids. V dropped 4 bases and J dropped 2; count of bases not matched to a gene: 10. CDR1 is SNHLY, CDR2 FYNNEI, per germline. Written as DNA, the CDR3 is TGTGCCAGCAGTGCATGGCGGACAGGGGTCGCCACAGATACGCAGTATTTT. Protein sequence: CASSAWRTGVATDTQYF.

CDR3: CAISELSGSGNTIYF. In DNA, the CDR3 is TGTGCCATCAGTGAGCTGTCAGGGTCTGGAAACACCATATATTTT. The chain recombines TRBV10-3 with TRBJ1-3; possibly TRBD1 for D (5 bases). The CDR3 runs 15 residues. Per germline, CDR1 ENHRY and CDR2 SYGVKD. The V and J ends lost 2 bases and 1 base respectively, with 9 bases between them.

J is TRBJ2-3 and V is TRBV19; TRBD2 aligns across 11 bases. Per the germline V gene, CDR1 is LNHDA and CDR2 is SQIVND (reference sequence). After removal of 6 bases from V and 2 bases from J, the junction contained 7 bases not matched to a gene. The CDR3 spans 16 residues. The CDR3 here is CASRASGGSFTDTQYF. The CDR3 DNA sequence: TGTGCCAGTAGGGCTAGCGGGGGGAGTTTCACAGATACGCAGTATTTT.

This chain connects TRBV5-6 to TRBJ2-2; 10 bases align to TRBD1. V shed 0 bases and J 1 base; nucleotides not matched to a gene: 0. The CDR3 is 16 residues long. Per the germline V gene, CDR1 is SGHDT and CDR2 is YYEEEE. Here the CDR3 reads CASSLGDRGNTGELFF. The CDR3 nucleotides are TGTGCCAGCAGCTTGGGGGACAGGGGGAACACCGGGGAGCTGTTTTTT.

The V gene is TRBV19, the J gene TRBJ2-2; 14 bases line up with TRBD2. The length of the CDR3 is 19 residues. The germline gives CDR1 LNHDA, CDR2 SQIVND (reference sequence). The trim removed 2 bases at V and 2 bases at J, leaving 7 bases unmatched. The CDR3 nucleotides read TGTGCCAGTAGTATACCGAGACTAGCGGGGGGGCGAAACACCGGGGAGCTGTTTTTT. It encodes CASSIPRLAGGRNTGELFF.

The chain employs TRBV5-8 and TRBJ2-3; D perhaps matches TRBD1 (7 bases). Trimming removed 5 bases from V and 1 base from J, with 14 bases in between. The V gene's germline CDR1 is SGHTS and CDR2 YDEGEE. This CDR3 spans 15 amino acids. CDR3 sequence (DNA): TGTGCCAGCAGAGCGGAGGGGGCTGGCACAGATACGCAGTATTTT. Its protein is CASRAEGAGTDTQYF.

This chain links TRBV28 with TRBJ2-7; 10 nucleotides match TRBD2. The CDR3 has 14 amino acids. Trimming cost V 8 bases and J 5 bases; bases outside gene matches: 9. From germline, CDR1 is MDHEN and CDR2 SYDVKM. CDR3 sequence reads: CASSDSGRSDEQYF. The CDR3 bases are TGTGCCAGCTCCGATAGCGGGAGGTCTGACGAGCAGTACTTC.

V and J are TRBV18 and TRBJ2-1; TRBD2 matches at 16 bases. Germline trimming cut 5 bases from V and 8 bases from J; bases unmatched to any gene: 9. Germline lookup yields CDR1 KGHSH and CDR2 LQKENI. The CDR3 is 17 amino acids. CDR3 DNA: TGTGCCAGCTCATTCGGGACTAGCGGGGGGGCCTCCGATGAGCAGTTCTTC. It specifies CASSFGTSGGASDEQFF.

The V call is TRBV12-5, the J call TRBJ2-4, with D possibly being TRBD1 (6 bases). V shed 6 bases and J shed 0 bases, with 12 bases lying between them. Germline V gene lookup returns CDR1 LGHNT and CDR2 FRNRAP. The CDR3 runs 15 residues. The CDR3 loop is CASGQGSLAKNIQYF. Written as DNA, the CDR3 is TGTGCTAGTGGCCAGGGGTCCCTAGCCAAAAACATTCAGTACTTC.

The chain combines TRBV6-5 with TRBJ1-2; possibly TRBD1 for D (6 bases). The CDR3 runs 14 residues. The V end lost 5 bases, the J end lost 3 bases, and 13 bases lay between the germline ends. Germline-derived CDR1 and CDR2 are MNHEY and SVGAGI. CDR3 protein: CASSISPGDYGYTF. CDR3 DNA sequence: TGTGCCAGCAGTATCTCCCCAGGGGACTATGGCTACACCTTC.

The chain combines TRBV6-1 with TRBJ2-5; the D gene is possibly TRBD2 (6 bases). V lost 3 bases and J lost 5, with 16 bases in between. Looked up from germline, CDR1 is MNHNS and CDR2 is SASEGT. CDR3 length equals 15 residues. The CDR3 spells CASSEAGLGGETQYF. As DNA, the CDR3 is TGTGCCAGCAGTGAGGCCGGGCTCGGAGGGGAGACCCAGTACTTC.

This clone was picked up one time. CDR3 sequence: CASSQDAVTDTQYF. CDR3 bases: TGTGCCAGCAGTCAGGATGCTGTCACAGATACGCAGTATTTT. The chain is built from TRBV6-5 and TRBJ2-3; no reliable D call. The germline CDR1 and CDR2 sequences are MNHEY and SVGAGI. The CDR3 spans 14 residues. V lost 5 bases, J lost 2 bases, and 11 bases lay in between.

This chain joins TRBV5-5 and TRBJ2-7; D is perhaps TRBD1 (5 bases). V gave up 1 base and J gave up 3 bases, with 11 bases separating them. The CDR3 spans 14 residues. The germline V gene encodes CDR1 SGHKS and CDR2 YYEKEE (reference sequence). The CDR3 DNA sequence: TGTGCCAGCAGCTTGTATAGGGGAATCTACGAGCAGTACTTC. This gives the protein CASSLYRGIYEQYF.